This T cell receptor beta chain was retrieved from a study of blood T cell repertoires in COVID-19. As for the study in general: Some COVID-19 samples were acute and others convalescent; all came from the United States, Italy and Spain. Sources were T cells, B-cell-depleted T cells, or PBMCs; the material itself was cDNA or gDNA.

The CDR3 totals 16 residues. Germline V gives CDR1 LGHNA, CDR2 YNFKEQ. The V end was cut by 0 bases, the J end by 3 bases, with 12 bases between. The assay was immunoSEQ multiplex PCR, and TCRdb's table has in-frame clones only and misses some. The table shows about 140,000 clones, with approximately 81% occurring only once. Participants were placed into cohorts based on the clinical history they reported. The receptor's source is a man in his forties or fifties with acute COVID-19. Source material: PBMCs or T cells enriched from blood (not recorded which). This chain connects TRBV4-2 to TRBJ2-1; D possibly corresponds to TRBD2 (5 bases). In DNA, the CDR3 is TGTGCCAGCAGCCAAGAGGAGCTAGCAAACTACAATGAGCAGTTCTTC. It translates to CASSQEELANYNEQFF.